This T cell receptor beta chain was identified in a study of beta chain features in type 1 diabetes. Isolation of CD4+ naive, central memory, regulatory and stem cell-like memory cells was achieved by sorting via CD45RO/CCR7/CD25/CD127/CD95/CD27. Purity (above 95%) was reached by all sorted populations. Expressed TCRB transcripts were sequenced because the entire RNA isolate underwent reverse transcription. Clones were sequenced by immunoSEQ multiplex PCR, and TCRdb holds only the in-frame ones, with some missing. The profile covers 150,000 or so clones, with 9.2% appearing a single time and approximately 0.68% taken by the ten largest. Worth noting for this clone: The antigen is undetermined.

General study findings and limits: Compared with healthy donors, patients appeared to share more similar naive, central memory and regulatory TCRB repertoires.

The source is a man between 18 and 35 years old in good health. What was sequenced was central memory CD4+ T cells from blood.

CDR3 nucleotide sequence: TGTGCCAGCAGTTACTCCCGGGAGGGGTCCTACGAGCAGTACTTC. Translated, it gives CASSYSREGSYEQYF. The V gene is TRBV6-5, the J gene TRBJ2-5, with 8 bases that match TRBD2. The last part of the DNA fits TRBJ2-7 better; the J call may be wrong. There are 15 residues in the CDR3. Germline V gene data show CDR1 as MNHEY and CDR2 as SVGAGI.